The T cell receptor beta chain described here comes from a study of blood T cell repertoires in COVID-19. The CDR3 runs to 15 residues. CDR1 is MGHDK and CDR2 is SYGVNS in the germline V gene. Losses at the gene ends were 4 bases for V and 6 bases for J; bases not matched to a gene: 12. As originally analysed: Researchers report that nucleated cell counts were estimated from reference gene primer amplification. This table comes from immunoSEQ multiplex PCR, and its TCRdb copy is limited to in-frame clones, with some not included. Clonal size and the V and J genes are those of that table, whereas D and trimming came from the DNA. The sample shows 250,000 to 350,000 clones, 90% of them seen only once. Recruits, aged roughly 18 to 95 years, lived in under 25 US areas.

Material: PBMCs or T cells enriched from blood (not recorded which). The sequence was obtained from a woman aged 18-29 years with acute COVID-19. J is TRBJ2-7 and V is TRBV25-1, with TRBD1 matching over 7 bases. The CDR3 loop reads CASSGDRETAGEQYF. CDR3 nucleotide sequence: TGTGCCAGCAGTGGTGACAGGGAAACGGCGGGCGAGCAGTACTTC.